Presented here are 32 T cell receptor beta chains from one specimen sequenced in a study of T-cell memory formation after mild COVID-19. TCRdb re-called the 5' RACE reads with MiXCR, one entry per CDR3 protein. Here the sample spans 560,000 or so distinct CDR3 sequences, roughly a sixth being singletons. The sample was PBMCs or a T cell subset sorted from them (not recorded which). These receptors were collected from an adult woman who had mild COVID-19 (a few samples of this study predate the infection). Cell type and time point are not known.

In this sample, this clonotype turned up a few times. The V and J genes are TRBV7-8 and TRBJ1-3, with D perhaps matching TRBD1 (5 bases). CDR1 SGHVS and CDR2 FQNEAQ come from the germline V gene. V lost 5 bases and J lost 4, with 12 bases in between. The CDR3 totals 14 residues. The CDR3 DNA follows: TGTGCCAGCAGCCCTAGCCGACAGGGAAACACCATATATTTT. Its protein is CASSPSRQGNTIYF.

This clonotype was counted only a few times. The V call is TRBV12-3 or TRBV12-4, the J call TRBJ2-7; a weak D match, TRBD1 (5 bases). The CDR3 has 14 residues. V was pared by 5 bases and J by 2 bases, with 13 bases between. This CDR3 is CASSIRTLPYEQYF. The DNA for the CDR3 is TGTGCCAGCAGTATACGGACATTACCCTACGAGCAGTACTTC.

V and J are TRBV2 and TRBJ2-3; TRBD2 is a possible D gene (5 bases). Germline V lookup: CDR1 SNHLY, CDR2 FYNNEI. V gave up 8 bases and J gave up 2 bases, with 23 bases separating them. The CDR3 sequence is 17 residues long. CDR3 protein: CASPRGRGNPNTDTQYF. DNA of the CDR3: TGTGCCAGCCCCCGAGGTCGGGGAAATCCAAACACAGATACGCAGTATTTT.

This clonotype was observed a handful of times. This chain connects TRBV5-6 to TRBJ2-3; D remains ambiguous. V was trimmed by 4 bases and J by 6 bases, leaving 12 bases between them. The germline V gene has CDR1 SGHDT and CDR2 YYEEEE. The CDR3 spans 13 residues. Here the CDR3 DNA reads TGTGCCAGCAGCGTAGGTCGGGTTGATACGCAGTATTTT. Its translation is CASSVGRVDTQYF.

The rearrangement joins TRBV12-3 or TRBV12-4 to TRBJ2-1; TRBD1 might be the D (5 bases). V was cut by 5 bases and J by 7 bases, with 12 bases left in between. This CDR3 is 13 amino acids long. The CDR3 region has the DNA TGTGCCAGCAGTGTGCAGGGCCCAAATGAGCAGTTCTTC. This sequence encodes CASSVQGPNEQFF.

The CDR3 nucleotides read TGTGCCAGTAGTGAAACTAGCGGGAGGGCCTTGTGGACGACGGTTGAGCAGTTCTTC. Translated, it gives CASSETSGRALWTTVEQFF. The genes are TRBV19 and TRBJ2-1, with 13 positions matching TRBD2. The V gene's germline CDR1 is LNHDA and CDR2 SQIVND (reference sequence). The V gene end was trimmed by 5 bases and the J gene end by 9 bases; junction bases not matched to a gene: 19. The CDR3 covers 19 residues.

This chain uses TRBV29-1 with TRBJ2-1; TRBD1 agrees at 9 bases. The V gene's germline CDR1 is SQVTM and CDR2 ANQGSEA. The CDR3 covers 15 residues. Germline trimming cut 4 bases from V and 3 bases from J; bases unmatched to any gene: 7. Written as DNA, the CDR3 is TGCAGCGTTGGGTTGACAGGGGGTATCTACAATGAGCAGTTCTTC. It yields the protein CSVGLTGGIYNEQFF.

This clonotype was picked up a small number of times. J is TRBJ2-1 and V is TRBV9; a weak D match, TRBD1 (6 bases). Germline V gene sequence: CDR1 SGDLS, CDR2 YYNGEE. Trimming stripped 3 bases from V and 4 bases from J, with 14 bases between. The CDR3 runs 15 residues. The CDR3 here is CASSGESTGYNEQFF. CDR3 coding DNA: TGTGCCAGCAGCGGGGAATCCACAGGGTACAATGAGCAGTTCTTC.

This clonotype has only a few counts. V usage is TRBV29-1 and J usage is TRBJ1-2; no clear D. Germline lookup yields CDR1 SQVTM and CDR2 ANQGSEA. V lost 6 bases, J lost 2 bases, and 16 bases lay in between. The CDR3 runs to 14 residues. The CDR3 nucleotides read TGCAGCGTCGCCGGGCTCTATACAAACTATGGCTACACCTTC. Translated: CSVAGLYTNYGYTF.

The genes are TRBV5-1 and TRBJ2-2; TRBD1 is a possible D gene (6 bases). Germline values: CDR1 SGHRS, CDR2 YFSETQ. This CDR3 spans 16 amino acids. V shed 2 bases and J shed 1 base, with 12 bases lying between them. The DNA of the CDR3 is TGCGCCAGCAGCTTTCGAGAACAGGGGAACACCGGGGAGCTGTTTTTT. Protein product: CASSFREQGNTGELFF.

In its sample, this clonotype was seen a few times. V usage is TRBV30 and J usage is TRBJ2-7, with TRBD2 identical over 10 bases. V was pared by 7 bases and J by 4 bases, with 7 bases of the junction left unmatched. The CDR3 consists of 13 residues. CDR1 is GTSNPN, CDR2 SVGIG, per germline (reference sequence). Here the CDR3 reads CAFLAGGGYEQYF. CDR3 DNA: TGTGCCTTCTTAGCGGGGGGTGGTTACGAGCAGTACTTC.

This clonotype appeared a few times. The chain has TRBV6-6 and TRBJ2-6; D is perhaps TRBD2 (6 bases). The CDR3 consists of 16 residues. V lost 4 bases to trimming and J lost 0 bases, with 10 bases between them. In germline, CDR1 is MNHNY, CDR2 SVGAGI (reference sequence). Here the CDR3 DNA reads TGTGCCAGCAGTTCTTGGGGGGACTCTGGGGCCAACGTCCTGACTTTC. Its translation: CASSSWGDSGANVLTF.

V usage is TRBV19 and J usage is TRBJ2-6; D remains unclear. Germline V lookup: CDR1 LNHDA, CDR2 SQIVND (reference sequence). V dropped 3 bases and J dropped 1 base, with 10 bases sitting between them. The CDR3 contains 16 residues. CDR3: CASSIQHTSGANVLTF. The CDR3 DNA sequence: TGTGCCAGTAGTATCCAACACACATCTGGGGCCAACGTCCTGACTTTC.

The chain has TRBV2 and TRBJ2-7; TRBD1 matches 7 bases. V shed 8 bases and J 2 bases; nucleotides not matched to a gene: 9. This CDR3 spans 14 amino acids. Germline V CDR1 and CDR2: SNHLY, FYNNEI. CDR3 coding DNA: TGTGCCAGCGTCCAAGACAGGGCGGCCTACGAGCAGTACTTC. Its translation: CASVQDRAAYEQYF. Complete variable domain (other parts from reference TRBV2 and TRBJ2-7): EPEVTQTPSHQVTQMGQEVILRCVPISNHLYFYWYRQILGQKVEFLVSFYNNEISEKSEIFDDQFSVERPDGSNFTLKIRSTKLEDSAMYFCASVQDRAAYEQYFGPGTRLTVT.

The chain links TRBV13 to TRBJ2-1, with a tentative D call TRBD1 (6 bases). The CDR3 covers 14 residues. Germline V gene data show CDR1 as PRHDT and CDR2 as FYEKMQ (reference sequence). V lost 5 bases to trimming and J lost 7 bases, with 15 bases between them. This chain's CDR3 is CASSPGGTRNEQFF. In DNA, the CDR3 is TGTGCCAGCAGCCCTGGGGGCACGAGGAATGAGCAGTTCTTC.

This clonotype appeared a few times. CDR3 loop: CASSRTRETQYF. In nucleotides, the CDR3 is TGTGCCAGCAGTCGTACAAGGGAGACCCAGTACTTC. V usage is TRBV7-2 and J usage is TRBJ2-5; D remains unclear. Trimming left V 6 bases short and J 5 bases short, with 10 bases between. Germline V gene sequence: CDR1 SGHTA, CDR2 FQGNSA. This CDR3 has 12 amino acids.

This rearrangement joins TRBV20-1 to TRBJ1-2, with D tentatively TRBD1 (5 bases). Between the trimmed V and J ends, which lost 5 bases and 6 bases, there was a span of 19 bases. This CDR3 comprises 14 residues. CDR1 is DFQATT and CDR2 is SNEGSKA in the germline V gene (reference sequence). The CDR3 DNA reads TGCAGTGCTCTCGCCCCCGGGCAGGGTCATGGCTACACCTTC. This codes for CSALAPGQGHGYTF.

The chain couples TRBV5-1 to TRBJ2-3, with D possibly TRBD2 on 5 matching bases. The CDR3 loop spans 16 amino acids. CDR1 is SGHRS and CDR2 is YFSETQ in the germline V gene. The V gene lost 0 bases and the J gene lost 1 base, with 12 bases spanning the gap. CDR3 nucleotides: TGCGCCAGCAGCTTGGAGCCTAGCCATGGCACAGATACGCAGTATTTT. Its translation is CASSLEPSHGTDTQYF. Combining the CDR3 with reference TRBV5-1 and TRBJ2-3 gives the whole variable domain KAGVTQTPRYLIKTRGQQVTLSCSPISGHRSVSWYQQTPGQGLQFLFEYFSETQRNKGNFPGRFSGRQFSNSRSEMNVSTLELGDSALYLCASSLEPSHGTDTQYFGPGTRLTVL.

V usage is TRBV20-1 and J usage is TRBJ2-7, with 7 bases fitting TRBD1. CDR3 size: 15 residues. The germline V gene encodes CDR1 DFQATT and CDR2 SNEGSKA (reference sequence). The trim removed 0 bases at V and 0 bases at J, leaving 5 bases unmatched. This CDR3 is CSAREFRDSSYEQYF. The CDR3, as DNA: TGCAGTGCTAGAGAGTTCCGGGACAGCTCCTACGAGCAGTACTTC.

This chain connects TRBV24-1 to TRBJ2-1; tentatively, D is TRBD2 (6 bases). From germline, CDR1 is KGHDR and CDR2 SFDVKD. The CDR3 runs to 13 residues. V shed 5 bases and J shed 4 bases, with 8 bases lying between them. CDR3 sequence: CATSAGVYNEQFF. CDR3 coding DNA: TGTGCCACCAGTGCGGGAGTGTACAATGAGCAGTTCTTC.

V usage is TRBV24-1 and J usage is TRBJ2-1; 7 bases agree with TRBD2. V was pared by 6 bases and J by 7 bases, with 2 bases of the junction left unmatched. Germline-derived CDR1 and CDR2 are KGHDR and SFDVKD. The CDR3 covers 12 residues. The CDR3 DNA follows: TGTGCCACCAGTTGGGGAGGGAATGAGCAGTTCTTC. Translated: CATSWGGNEQFF.

The chain recombines TRBV29-1 with TRBJ1-2; 7 nucleotides align to TRBD1. Per the germline V gene, CDR1 is SQVTM and CDR2 is ANQGSEA. This CDR3 region has 13 residues. Losses at the gene ends were 7 bases for V and 3 bases for J; bases not matched to a gene: 8. The CDR3 here is CSGGAGTDYGYTF. The CDR3 region has the DNA TGCAGCGGGGGGGCCGGGACAGACTATGGCTACACCTTC.

This clonotype occurred many times. V and J are TRBV12-3 or TRBV12-4 and TRBJ2-7; D gene uncertain. CDR3 size: 14 residues. V shed 8 bases and J shed 4 bases, with 18 bases lying between them. CDR3 protein: CASGYSRSGYEQYF. In DNA form, the CDR3 reads TGTGCCAGCGGTTACTCAAGAAGTGGATACGAGCAGTACTTC.

V is TRBV30 and J is TRBJ2-3, with D tentatively TRBD1 (6 bases). This CDR3 spans 16 amino acids. The V and J ends lost 4 bases and 0 bases respectively, with 17 bases between them. Germline-derived CDR1 and CDR2 are GTSNPN and SVGIG (reference sequence). Here the CDR3 DNA reads TGTGCCTGGAAGAGGGGACACCGGAAAAGCACAGATACGCAGTATTTT. Its translation is CAWKRGHRKSTDTQYF.

This clonotype turned up a few times. The CDR3 here is CSARLAGGSDTQYF. CDR3 DNA: TGCAGTGCCAGACTAGCGGGAGGTTCAGATACGCAGTATTTT. J is TRBJ2-3 and V is TRBV20-1; 13 bases are shared with TRBD2. Germline lookup yields CDR1 DFQATT and CDR2 SNEGSKA (reference sequence). Trimming took 6 bases from V and 4 from J; bases not matched to a gene: 4. The CDR3 runs 14 residues.

The genes are TRBV4-1 and TRBJ1-6, with unresolved D. The CDR3 sequence is 14 residues long. CDR1 is MGHRA and CDR2 is YSYEKL in the germline V gene. The ends were cut back, 4 bases at V and 5 bases at J, with 9 bases in the middle. DNA for the CDR3: TGCGCCAGCAGCCGGGTTTCCGATAATTCACCCCTCCACTTT. Translating gives CASSRVSDNSPLHF.

This chain connects TRBV5-1 to TRBJ2-3, with 7 positions matching TRBD1. Looked up from germline, CDR1 is SGHRS and CDR2 is YFSETQ. The CDR3 is made up of 15 amino acids. V dropped 6 bases and J dropped 5; count of bases not matched to a gene: 12. DNA for the CDR3: TGCGCCAGCAACCGACAGGGAGTAAGGATAGATACGCAGTATTTT. Protein product: CASNRQGVRIDTQYF.

This chain uses TRBV6-2 or TRBV6-3 with TRBJ2-1; D is ambiguous. CDR1 is MNHEY, CDR2 SVGEGT, per germline. This CDR3 has 14 residues. Trimming removed 6 bases from V and 2 bases from J, with 11 bases in between. The CDR3 reads CASRFTEAYNEQFF. CDR3 coding DNA: TGTGCCAGCAGATTTACAGAGGCCTACAATGAGCAGTTCTTC.

This chain joins TRBV20-1 and TRBJ1-2; D uncertain. V lost 1 base and J 4 bases, leaving 7 bases between the germline ends. Germline CDR1 DFQATT, CDR2 SNEGSKA (reference sequence). This CDR3 region has 12 residues. As DNA, the CDR3 is TGCAGTGCTAGAGGGGTGGTCTATGGCTACACCTTC. Its translation is CSARGVVYGYTF.

The chain combines TRBV4-2 with TRBJ2-3; D might be TRBD1 (6 bases). Trimming left V 0 bases short and J 5 bases short, with 12 bases between. The CDR3 has 15 amino acids. CDR1 and CDR2 (germline): LGHNA, YNFKEQ. The CDR3 loop reads CASSQDHLGGDTQYF. In nucleotides, the CDR3 is TGTGCCAGCAGCCAAGATCACTTAGGGGGAGATACGCAGTATTTT.

This clonotype was counted only a few times. The chain couples TRBV11-2 to TRBJ2-1; 10 nucleotides line up with TRBD2. With V trimmed by 8 bases and J by 8 bases, 6 bases remained unmatched. The CDR3 is made up of 13 amino acids. Germline assignment: CDR1 SGHAT and CDR2 FQNNGV. The chain's CDR3 is CASRQRGGDEQFF. In DNA, the CDR3 is TGTGCCAGCCGCCAGCGGGGGGGGGATGAGCAGTTCTTC.

This chain joins TRBV20-1 and TRBJ2-2; D might be TRBD2 (6 bases). This CDR3 has 16 residues. The V end lost 4 bases, the J end lost 1 base, and 16 bases lay between the germline ends. The germline V gene has CDR1 DFQATT and CDR2 SNEGSKA (reference sequence). The CDR3 bases are TGCAGTGCTACCACTGCGGGGCGGCTGAACACCGGGGAGCTGTTTTTT. This encodes CSATTAGRLNTGELFF.